This TCR beta chain was recovered during a study of shared clonotypes between healthy human individuals. Clones were read by immunoSEQ multiplex PCR, and TCRdb kept only the in-frame ones, dropping some. The table shows 110,000 or so clones, with around 68% occurring only once. Germline loops: CDR1 MNHNS, CDR2 SASEGT. The CDR3 has 15 amino acids. V was cut by 1 base and J by 5 bases, with 14 bases left in between. The TCR originated in a woman aged 30 to 39 in good health. The sequenced sample was memory CD8+ T cells sorted from blood. Subset defined: CD45RO+ cells pooled with CCR7-negative TemRA cells. The chain links TRBV6-1 to TRBJ2-5; the D gene is possibly TRBD2 (5 bases). CDR3 in DNA: TGTGCCAGCAGTGAAGGGCCAGTAAGAGGGGAGACCCAGTACTTC. It encodes CASSEGPVRGETQYF.